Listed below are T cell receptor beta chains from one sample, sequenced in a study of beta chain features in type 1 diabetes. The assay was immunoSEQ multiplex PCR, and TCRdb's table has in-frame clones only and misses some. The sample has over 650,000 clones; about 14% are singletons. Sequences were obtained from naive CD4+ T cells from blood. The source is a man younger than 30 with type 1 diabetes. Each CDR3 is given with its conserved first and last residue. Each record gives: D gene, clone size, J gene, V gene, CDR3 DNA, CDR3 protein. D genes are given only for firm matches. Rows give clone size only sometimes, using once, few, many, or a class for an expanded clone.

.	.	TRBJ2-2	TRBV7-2	TGTGCCAGCAGCTTAGATGGGGGATTGGCCGGGGAGCTGTTTTTT	CASSLDGGLAGELFF
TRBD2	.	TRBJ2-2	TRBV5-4	TGTGCCAGCACCCTTAGCGGGAGGACCACCGGGGAGCTGTTTTTT	CASTLSGRTTGELFF
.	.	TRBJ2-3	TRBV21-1	TGTGCCAGCACCCTGGCGGGCTCGGCCCCTTTGAATGATACGCAGTATTTT	CASTLAGSAPLNDTQYF
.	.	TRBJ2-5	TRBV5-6	TGTGCCAGCAGCTTGATGGGCAATACCCAAGAGACCCAGTACTTC	CASSLMGNTQETQYF
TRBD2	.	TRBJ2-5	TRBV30	TGTGCCTACCGACGGACTAGCGGGAGTTTCCAAGAGACCCAGCACTTC	CAYRRTSGSFQETQHF
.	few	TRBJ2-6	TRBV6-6	TGTGCCGGCCAAGCTGGGGCCAACGTCCTGACTTTC	CAGQAGANVLTF
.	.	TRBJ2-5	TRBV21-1	TGTGCCAGCAGCAAAGCGGGACAGGGCCGAATAGAGACCCAGTACTTC	CASSKAGQGRIETQYF
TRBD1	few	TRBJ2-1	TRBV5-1	TGCGCCAGCAGCTTGGGACAGGGTTTTTACAATGAGCAGTTCTTC	CASSLGQGFYNEQFF
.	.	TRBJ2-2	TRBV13	TGTGCCAGCAGCTTAGCGTGGAGTACCGGGGAGCTGTTTTTT	CASSLAWSTGELFF
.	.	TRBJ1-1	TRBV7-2	TGTGCCAGCAGCTTTTGGGACGGTGGGACTGAAGCTTTCTTT	CASSFWDGGTEAFF
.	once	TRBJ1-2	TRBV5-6	TGTGCCAGCAGCCCCGAGACAGGCCGCTATGGCTACACCTTC	CASSPETGRYGYTF
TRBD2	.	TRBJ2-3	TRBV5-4	TGTGCCAGCAGCGACGTGCGGGGGGGCCGAGATACGCAGTATTTT	CASSDVRGGRDTQYF
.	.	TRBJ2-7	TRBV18	TGTGCCAGCTCATCCTCCTACGAGCAGTACTTC	CASSSSYEQYF
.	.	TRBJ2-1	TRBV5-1	TGCGCCAGCAGCTCCCTCGGCAATGAGCAGTTCTTC	CASSSLGNEQFF
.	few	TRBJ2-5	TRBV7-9	TGTGCCAGCAGCTTAGCGGCACGCCAAGAGACCCAGTACTTC	CASSLAARQETQYF
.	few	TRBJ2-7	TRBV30	TGTGCCTGGAGGGACACAGGGTCCGAGCAGTACTTC	CAWRDTGSEQYF
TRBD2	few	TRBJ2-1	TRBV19	TGTGCCAGTAGCCCACAGGGACTAGCGGGGTTCAATGAGCAGTTCTTC	CASSPQGLAGFNEQFF
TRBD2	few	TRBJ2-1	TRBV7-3	TGTGCCAGCAGCCCCACTAGCGGGGGGGCCGGAGAGCAGTTCTTC	CASSPTSGGAGEQFF
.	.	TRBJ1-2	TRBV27	TGTGCCAGCAAAGAGAGGCGATTCGGGGGTGGCGTTTACGGCTACACCTTC	CASKERRFGGGVYGYTF
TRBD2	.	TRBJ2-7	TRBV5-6	TGTGCCAGCAGCTTGGGAAGCGGGGAAGGGTCCTACGAGCAGTACTTC	CASSLGSGEGSYEQYF
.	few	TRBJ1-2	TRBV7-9	TGTGCCCTAGCGGGGCAGGGTCTCAACTATGGCTACACCTTC	CALAGQGLNYGYTF
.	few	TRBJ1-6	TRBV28	TGTGCCAGCAGTCTACAGGGTTCACCCCTCCACTTT	CASSLQGSPLHF
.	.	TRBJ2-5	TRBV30	TGTGCCTGGAGTCGACAAATCCAAGAGACCCAGTACTTC	CAWSRQIQETQYF
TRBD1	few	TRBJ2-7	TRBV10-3	TGTGCCATCAGTGAGTCACGGACAGGGGCGGACGAGCAGTACTTC	CAISESRTGADEQYF
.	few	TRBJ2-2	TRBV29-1	TGCAGCGCCCACAGGGACACCGGGGAGCTGTTTTTT	CSAHRDTGELFF
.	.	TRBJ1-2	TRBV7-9	TGTGCCAGCAGCTTTACCTCCCCAAACTATGGCTACACCTTC	CASSFTSPNYGYTF
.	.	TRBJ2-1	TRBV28	TGTGCCAGCAGTTTCCCCCACTATGAGCAGTTCTTC	CASSFPHYEQFF
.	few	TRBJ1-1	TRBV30	TGTGCCTGGATCAGGGAGCATCAAATGAACACTGAAGCTTTCTTT	CAWIREHQMNTEAFF
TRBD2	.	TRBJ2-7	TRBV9	TGTGCCAGCAGCGGGGGACTAGCGGGAGGCCCATTTTACGAGCAGTACTTC	CASSGGLAGGPFYEQYF
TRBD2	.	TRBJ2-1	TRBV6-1	TGTGCCAGCAGTGAGGTGTCGGGGGGAAACCCGGATGAGCAGTTCTTC	CASSEVSGGNPDEQFF
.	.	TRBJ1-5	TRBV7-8	TGTGCCAGCAGCCGGGGGGTAGGGCAGCCCCAGCATTTT	CASSRGVGQPQHF
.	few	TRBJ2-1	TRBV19	TGTGCCAGTAGCCAGGGTACGAGCGGCTTCTTC	CASSQGTSGFF
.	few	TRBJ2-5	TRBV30	TGTGCCTGGGCACAGGAGGGCCAAGAGACCCAGTACTTC	CAWAQEGQETQYF
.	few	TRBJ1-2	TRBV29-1	TGCAGCGTCCCTAAGGGTCGTAACTATGGCTACACCTTC	CSVPKGRNYGYTF
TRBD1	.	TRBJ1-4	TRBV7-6	TGTGCCAGCAGCGCCCGGGACAGAAAGGAAAAACTGTTTTTT	CASSARDRKEKLFF
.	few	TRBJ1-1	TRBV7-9	TGTGCCAGCAGCTTAGACGTCGGGTTACGAGCTTTCTTT	CASSLDVGLRAFF
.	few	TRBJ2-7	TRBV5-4	TGTGCCAGCAGCGACTCCACAGGGAGCGAGCAGTACTTC	CASSDSTGSEQYF
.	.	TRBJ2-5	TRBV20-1	TGCAGCGTAACCGGTGGAGAGACCCAGTACTTC	CSVTGGETQYF
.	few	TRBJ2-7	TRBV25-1	TGTGCCAGTCCAGTGCCAATCCACGAGCAGTACTTC	CASPVPIHEQYF
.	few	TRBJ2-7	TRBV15	TGTGCCACCAGCAGGAGACAGGGAGGATCCTACGAGCAGTACTTC	CATSRRQGGSYEQYF
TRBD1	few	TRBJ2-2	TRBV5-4	TGTGCCAGCAGCCCCGGACAGGGGGACGCCTTCAACACCGGGGAGCTGTTTTTT	CASSPGQGDAFNTGELFF
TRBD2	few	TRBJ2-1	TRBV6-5	TGTGCCAGCACCAAACTAGCGGGAGCATACAATGAGCAGTTCTTC	CASTKLAGAYNEQFF
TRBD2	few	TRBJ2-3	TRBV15	TGTGCCACCAAGCTAGCGGGGGCAGATACGCAGTATTTT	CATKLAGADTQYF
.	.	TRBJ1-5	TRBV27	TGTGCCAGCAGCCACACGGATCAGCCCCAGCATTTT	CASSHTDQPQHF
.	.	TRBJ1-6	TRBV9	TGTGCCAGCAGCCCAAGTAGTGGGAATAATTCACCCCTCCACTTT	CASSPSSGNNSPLHF
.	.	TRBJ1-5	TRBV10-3	TGTGCGACCCAGGAGTGGGGCCGGGATCAGCCCCAGCATTTT	CATQEWGRDQPQHF